This T cell receptor (beta chain) derives from a study of spatial heterogeneity in lung cancer (dated by TCRdb to the late 2010s). About the investigation overall: More beta-chain than alpha-chain transcripts were consistently detected, likely reflecting higher beta-chain transcript abundance. In the raw uncorrected reads, each unique combination of TCR and UMI appeared more than ten times on average. In non-small cell lung cancer, the study made a quantitative comparison of TCR alpha and beta repertoires among multiple tumor regions, matched nontumor lung and blood. TCR repertoire features were related to nonsynonymous mutation counts determined by whole-exome sequencing of tumor tissue. At surgery, roughly 220 tumor regions, roughly 63 matched nontumor lung samples and about 56 PBMC samples were TCR-sequenced for both alpha and beta chains.

This clonotype is classified as medium-sized (0.01 to 0.1%). Its recognized antigen is unknown. No much larger clone is present one base from it, and per-base qualities are unavailable. Study-wide findings and limitations: Ubiquitous expanded tumor TCRs were found in blood more often at tumor resection than at routine follow-up. Confirming at a functional level the hypothesis that regional TCRs recognize regional mutations was considered to require additional single-cell paired TCR alpha and beta sequencing.

Taken from cysteine to phenylalanine, the CDR3 has 14 residues. Of all the DNA, just the CDR3 is kept, 42 bases in frame from base 1. Trimming accounts for 4 bases at V and 1 base at J, while the number of junction bases matched to no gene is 5. From a lookup of the germline V gene, CDR1 and CDR2 are SGHRS and YFSETQ. The sample's time point label, decoded: sample taken at primary tumor resection. Without any cell sorting, TCR sequencing was performed on whole RNA extracted either from tumor and nontumor lung tissue or from cryopreserved PBMC samples. Samples were obtained from about 75 patients with early-stage, untreated non-small cell lung cancer from the lung TRACERx cohort. Patients were selected for TCR sequencing only if sufficient RNA was available from at least two tumor regions. Library preparation employed 5' RACE. The instrument was a NextSeq 500. To allow correction of PCR and sequencing errors, the TCR library protocol tagged every TCR cDNA molecule with a unique molecular identifier. Per the original workflow: Decombinator tools were used for TCR identification, UMI-based error correction and CDR3 extraction. TCRs above a frequency of 2 per 1,000, corresponding to the top 1% of the tumor frequency distribution, were defined as expanded. Renyi diversity was calculated using the R vegan package after each repertoire was subsampled 100 times to 5,000 TCRs. CDR3 similarity networks were built from amino acid triplet string-kernel similarity, with CDR3s being connected when pairwise similarity was above 0.82. The public reads were reanalyzed by TCRdb: fastp trimming at Q25, MiXCR alignment, in-frame beta chains only. Rows are combined by CDR3 protein, so each entry shows the most common genes and DNA. TCRdb, not the authors, supplied the V and J calls. The sample table holds about 11,000 distinct CDR3 sequences, of which 8.6% were seen once. The ten largest clones capture approximately 24% of the sample.

The receptor comes from a male donor with early-stage non-small cell lung cancer. In this chain, TRBV5-1 is recombined with TRBJ2-7; 7 of the junction bases match TRBD1. Sequencing was performed on PBMCs, taken at surgery. The DNA is as follows: TGCGCCAGCAGCACTACAGGGGTTTCCTACGAGCAGTACTTC. This sequence encodes CASSTTGVSYEQYF.